This is a list of T cell receptor beta chains from one sample in a study of cytomegalovirus exposure and HLA in healthy donors. The repertoire was sequenced with immunoSEQ multiplex PCR; TCRdb's copy has only in-frame clones and lacks some. The table lists some 180,000 clones, roughly 80% of them singletons. The sequenced sample consisted of PBMCs. The receptor set was obtained from a man aged 40-55 years in good health and CMV-seronegative. Both conserved end residues are part of each CDR3. Each record gives: J gene, V gene, D gene, clone size, CDR3 length, CDR3 DNA, CDR3 protein. A D gene is named only where the DNA matches it firmly. Only some rows state a clone size, as once, few, many or a class for expanded clones.

J gene: TRBJ2-1; V gene: TRBV27; D gene: .; clone size: .; CDR3 length: 13; CDR3 DNA: TGTGCCAGCAAAAGGCTAGGGGGCAATGAGCAGTTCTTC; CDR3 protein: CASKRLGGNEQFF
J gene: TRBJ1-1; V gene: TRBV7-9; D gene: .; clone size: .; CDR3 length: 15; CDR3 DNA: TGTGCCAGCAGCTTCTCGTCGGGGGGGAACACTGAAGCTTTCTTT; CDR3 protein: CASSFSSGGNTEAFF
J gene: TRBJ2-3; V gene: TRBV7-2; D gene: TRBD2; clone size: .; CDR3 length: 17; CDR3 DNA: TGTGCCAGCAGCTTAGCGCAAGCGGGGGGGCGGACAGATACGCAGTATTTT; CDR3 protein: CASSLAQAGGRTDTQYF
J gene: TRBJ2-2; V gene: TRBV27; D gene: .; clone size: .; CDR3 length: 15; CDR3 DNA: TGTGCCAGCAGTTTATCGAGGGTGAACACCGGGGAGCTGTTTTTT; CDR3 protein: CASSLSRVNTGELFF
J gene: TRBJ2-2; V gene: TRBV7-2; D gene: TRBD1; clone size: .; CDR3 length: 15; CDR3 DNA: TGTGCCAGCAGCTTAGGACAGGGTAACACCGGGGAGCTGTTTTTT; CDR3 protein: CASSLGQGNTGELFF
J gene: TRBJ1-2; V gene: TRBV9; D gene: TRBD1; clone size: .; CDR3 length: 15; CDR3 DNA: TGTGCCAGCAGCACCGGACAGGGGACAATGTATGGCTACACCTTC; CDR3 protein: CASSTGQGTMYGYTF
J gene: TRBJ1-2; V gene: TRBV28; D gene: TRBD1; clone size: .; CDR3 length: 14; CDR3 DNA: TGTGCCAGCAGCTGGGGACAGGGGAACGTTGGCTACACCTTC; CDR3 protein: CASSWGQGNVGYTF
J gene: TRBJ1-4; V gene: TRBV7-9; D gene: TRBD1; clone size: .; CDR3 length: 14; CDR3 DNA: TGTGCCAGCAGCCCCGGACAGGCTAATGAAAAACTGTTTTTT; CDR3 protein: CASSPGQANEKLFF
J gene: TRBJ2-1; V gene: TRBV7-9; D gene: TRBD1; clone size: .; CDR3 length: 15; CDR3 DNA: TGTGCCAGCAATGGACCCGGGACAGGGGTCTATGAGCAGTTCTTC; CDR3 protein: CASNGPGTGVYEQFF
J gene: TRBJ1-4; V gene: TRBV27; D gene: TRBD1; clone size: .; CDR3 length: 15; CDR3 DNA: TGTGCCAGCAGAATAACCGGGACAGCCCCCGAAAAACTGTTTTTT; CDR3 protein: CASRITGTAPEKLFF
J gene: TRBJ2-7; V gene: TRBV7-2; D gene: TRBD2; clone size: .; CDR3 length: 19; CDR3 DNA: TGTGCCAGCAGCTCCCGCCCAAGCGGGGGGCGGGGGGGCCCCTACGAGCAGTACTTC; CDR3 protein: CASSSRPSGGRGGPYEQYF
J gene: TRBJ1-1; V gene: TRBV5-1; D gene: .; clone size: .; CDR3 length: 14; CDR3 DNA: TGCGCCAGCACGATCGGACAAATTGACACTGAAGCTTTCTTT; CDR3 protein: CASTIGQIDTEAFF
J gene: TRBJ2-2; V gene: TRBV30; D gene: TRBD2; clone size: once; CDR3 length: 13; CDR3 DNA: TGTGCCTGTTCGTCTAGCGGTCGAAAAGAGCTGTTTTTT; CDR3 protein: CACSSSGRKELFF
J gene: TRBJ2-1; V gene: TRBV7-2; D gene: TRBD2; clone size: .; CDR3 length: 15; CDR3 DNA: TGTGCCAGCAGCTTAAGAACTAGCGGGAGCTATGAGCAGTTCTTC; CDR3 protein: CASSLRTSGSYEQFF
J gene: TRBJ2-7; V gene: TRBV5-6; D gene: .; clone size: .; CDR3 length: 14; CDR3 DNA: TGTGCCAGCACCATAACCGGGGGAAAATACGAGCAGTACTTC; CDR3 protein: CASTITGGKYEQYF
J gene: TRBJ1-4; V gene: TRBV2; D gene: .; clone size: medium-sized; CDR3 length: 15; CDR3 DNA: TGTGCCAGCAAATCCAGGGCCGCAACTAATGAAAAACTGTTTTTT; CDR3 protein: CASKSRAATNEKLFF
J gene: TRBJ1-2; V gene: TRBV2; D gene: TRBD1; clone size: .; CDR3 length: 15; CDR3 DNA: TGTGCCAGCAGTGCCATAACAGGGGGCAGCTATGGCTACACCTTC; CDR3 protein: CASSAITGGSYGYTF
J gene: TRBJ1-2; V gene: TRBV6-5; D gene: TRBD1; clone size: .; CDR3 length: 16; CDR3 DNA: TGTGCCAGCAGTTATCAGGGGGGACGAGGGGGCTATGGCTACACCTTC; CDR3 protein: CASSYQGGRGGYGYTF
J gene: TRBJ2-1; V gene: TRBV5-1; D gene: .; clone size: .; CDR3 length: 12; CDR3 DNA: TGCGCCAGCCGGAGGGCCGAAAATGAGCAGTTCTTC; CDR3 protein: CASRRAENEQFF
J gene: TRBJ1-4; V gene: TRBV7-9; D gene: .; clone size: .; CDR3 length: 14; CDR3 DNA: TGTGCCAGCAGCTTGGGGCAGGGGAGTGAAAAACTGTTTTTT; CDR3 protein: CASSLGQGSEKLFF
J gene: TRBJ2-5; V gene: TRBV6-1; D gene: .; clone size: once; CDR3 length: 18; CDR3 DNA: TGTGCCAGCAGTGAAGGGTTATTCGGCGGTTGGAGACAAGAGACCCAGTACTTC; CDR3 protein: CASSEGLFGGWRQETQYF
J gene: TRBJ1-4; V gene: TRBV19; D gene: TRBD1; clone size: .; CDR3 length: 16; CDR3 DNA: TGTGCCAGTAGTACTCGTCCCGGGACAGGGATTGAAAAACTGTTTTTT; CDR3 protein: CASSTRPGTGIEKLFF
J gene: TRBJ2-1; V gene: TRBV5-4; D gene: TRBD2; clone size: few; CDR3 length: 15; CDR3 DNA: TGTGCCAGCAGCTTGGGACTAGCGGGAGCCAATGAGCAGTTCTTC; CDR3 protein: CASSLGLAGANEQFF
J gene: TRBJ2-7; V gene: TRBV4-3; D gene: TRBD2; clone size: .; CDR3 length: 15; CDR3 DNA: TGCGCCAGCAGCCAAGATGTCGGGAGGCGGTCCGAGCAGTACTTC; CDR3 protein: CASSQDVGRRSEQYF
J gene: TRBJ2-7; V gene: TRBV6-5; D gene: .; clone size: .; CDR3 length: 15; CDR3 DNA: TGTGCCAGCAGTTACGAGGGCGCGGGGCCCTACGAGCAGTACTTC; CDR3 protein: CASSYEGAGPYEQYF
J gene: TRBJ1-5; V gene: TRBV7-9; D gene: TRBD1; clone size: .; CDR3 length: 15; CDR3 DNA: TGTGCCAGCAGCTTAGGACAGGGAGACAATCAGCCCCAGCATTTT; CDR3 protein: CASSLGQGDNQPQHF
J gene: TRBJ2-4; V gene: TRBV5-6; D gene: .; clone size: .; CDR3 length: 14; CDR3 DNA: TGTGCCAGCAGCTTCTCTAGCCTCAAAAACATTCAGTACTTC; CDR3 protein: CASSFSSLKNIQYF
J gene: TRBJ2-7; V gene: TRBV7-6; D gene: TRBD2; clone size: few; CDR3 length: 14; CDR3 DNA: TGTGCCAGCAGCCGGCTAGCGGCCGCCTACGAGCAGTACTTC; CDR3 protein: CASSRLAAAYEQYF